The present T cell receptor (beta chain) was sequenced within a study of early T cells in non-severe SARS-CoV-2 infection. TCRdb re-derived calls from the 5' RACE reads in MiXCR, one entry per CDR3 protein. The sample lists tens of thousands of distinct CDR3 sequences, about 5% occurring once. This clonotype was recorded many times. Trimming left V 0 bases short and J 1 base short, with 8 bases between. The CDR3 totals 15 residues. CDR1 and CDR2 from the germline V gene are SGHNT and YENEEA. The sequence was obtained from an adult who was a healthcare worker with PCR-confirmed SARS-CoV-2 infection or an uninfected control (not recorded which). The sequenced sample consisted of whole blood. V usage is TRBV11-3 and J usage is TRBJ2-3, with TRBD2 as a possible D gene (6 bases). CDR3: CASSLDPSGTDTQYF. CDR3 DNA: TGTGCCAGCAGCTTAGACCCTAGCGGCACAGATACGCAGTATTTT.